This TCR beta chain was recorded in a study of CXCR3-negative and CXCR3-positive naive CD8 T cells. Study outcomes and limitations: The TRBV-TRBJ usage of naive CXCR3-negative and CXCR3-positive cells was similar, but that of memory cells differed. Much lower diversity was found in memory CD8+ cells, while both naive subsets had comparably high diversity. CXCR3-positive naive cells carried more hydrophobic TRB CDR3s than CXCR3-negative ones.

Using triplicate sorts, 300,000 cells were collected each time from every CD8+ T cell subset. In the case of this clonotype: Antigen unknown.

The method, 5' RACE with UMI labels, was used to prepare the TRB cDNA libraries. TCRdb re-called the 5' RACE reads and shows each CDR3 protein once, DNA omitted. The table for this sample gives approximately 3,400 distinct CDR3 sequences. The CDR3 contains 12 residues. Looked up from germline, CDR1 is GTSNPN and CDR2 is SVGIG (reference sequence). This chain connects TRBV30 to TRBJ2-3. The sample taken for sequencing was naive CXCR3- CD8+ T cells from blood. The subset: CD45RO-CCR7+CD27+CD95- naive CD8+ T cells lacking CXCR3 (TNR3-). The receptor's source is a human donor in good health. Some clones in this sample may be carry-over from other donors' samples. The CDR3 here is CAWTRQTDTQYF.